Listed below are T cell receptor beta chains from one sample, sequenced in a study of cytomegalovirus exposure and HLA in healthy donors. Some clones are missing from TCRdb's copy, which holds only in-frame ones; the method was immunoSEQ multiplex PCR. The table records 150,000 to 200,000 clones, 75% to 85% of them present only once. Sequenced: PBMCs. The source of these receptors is a woman in her forties or fifties in good health and CMV-seronegative. Each CDR3 is given with its conserved first and last residue. The D gene is left open where the match is weak. Only part of the rows carry a size: once, few, many, or a class if the clone is expanded.

>TRBV10-1|TRBJ2-2|.|.
CASSVPRANTGELFF
TGCGCCAGCAGTGTCCCCAGGGCGAACACCGGGGAGCTGTTTTTT
>TRBV4-3|TRBJ2-7|.|few
CASSQEGPGTFYEQYF
TGCGCCAGCAGCCAAGAGGGGCCCGGGACATTCTACGAGCAGTACTTC
>TRBV29-1|TRBJ1-1|.|.
CSVSPTNTEAFF
TGCAGCGTAAGCCCCACGAACACTGAAGCTTTCTTT
>TRBV18|TRBJ1-3|.|.
CASAPPSSGNTIYF
TGTGCCAGCGCCCCACCCAGCTCTGGAAACACCATATATTTT
>TRBV7-2|TRBJ2-1|.|.
CASSPSLFNEQFF
TGTGCCAGCAGCCCTAGCCTTTTCAATGAGCAGTTCTTC
>TRBV7-9|TRBJ1-2|.|.
CASTSQMRGYTF
TGTGCCAGCACCTCCCAGATGCGGGGCTACACCTTC
>TRBV2|TRBJ2-7|.|once
CASSEVLGGVSYEQYF
TGTGCCAGCAGTGAAGTCCTCGGCGGGGTTTCCTACGAGCAGTACTTC
>TRBV27|TRBJ1-2|TRBD1|.
CASSSGQGAQDLTNYGYTF
TGTGCCAGCAGTTCAGGACAGGGGGCCCAAGATTTAACTAACTATGGCTACACCTTC
>TRBV5-1|TRBJ2-3|.|.
CASSLSQGLDTQYF
TGCGCCAGCAGCTTGAGTCAGGGCCTAGATACGCAGTATTTT
>TRBV7-3|TRBJ2-7|.|.
CASSLTGQYEQYF
TGTGCCAGCAGCTTAACGGGGCAGTACGAGCAGTACTTC
>TRBV2|TRBJ1-1|.|few
CASSPLGIMNTEAFF
TGTGCCAGCTCCCCCCTGGGCATAATGAACACTGAAGCTTTCTTT
>TRBV7-9|TRBJ1-1|TRBD1|.
CASSGQGTEAFF
TGTGCCAGCAGCGGACAGGGGACTGAAGCTTTCTTT
>TRBV6-5|TRBJ2-2|TRBD2|.
CASSVAGGTGELFF
TGTGCCAGCAGTGTAGCGGGGGGGACCGGGGAGCTGTTTTTT
>TRBV6-5|TRBJ2-7|TRBD2|.
CASWGGTRPPYEQYF
TGTGCCAGCTGGGGGGGAACAAGGCCACCCTACGAGCAGTACTTC
>TRBV5-8|TRBJ2-3|TRBD2|.
CASPAGWSSTDTQYF
TGTGCCAGCCCAGCGGGATGGTCTAGCACAGATACGCAGTATTTT
>TRBV5-1|TRBJ1-4|.|.
CASSLFGQGGEKLFF
TGCGCCAGCAGCTTGTTCGGGCAGGGTGGTGAAAAACTGTTTTTT
>TRBV5-4|TRBJ2-7|TRBD1|.
CASSRDRGNEQYF
TGTGCCAGCAGCCGGGACAGGGGGAACGAGCAGTACTTC
>TRBV10-3|TRBJ2-1|TRBD2|.
CAIRGGRADVLDEQFF
TGTGCCATCAGGGGGGGGAGGGCGGATGTTCTCGATGAGCAGTTCTTC
>TRBV7-2|TRBJ2-7|.|.
CASSLARTTYEQYF
TGTGCCAGCAGCTTAGCCCGGACTACCTACGAGCAGTACTTC
>TRBV7-8|TRBJ1-2|TRBD1|.
CASSSREGGAEGYTF
TGTGCCAGCAGCTCCCGGGAAGGGGGCGCGGAGGGCTACACCTTC
>TRBV7-8|TRBJ1-3|.|.
CASSPDRWSGNTIYF
TGTGCCAGCAGCCCAGACAGGTGGTCTGGAAACACCATATATTTT
>TRBV7-2|TRBJ2-3|TRBD2|.
CASSPPPKPGGHTQYF
TGTGCCAGCAGCCCACCGCCCAAGCCGGGAGGGCATACGCAGTATTTT
>TRBV5-4|TRBJ2-2|.|.
CASSLVSPNTGELFF
TGTGCCAGCAGCTTGGTATCCCCGAACACCGGGGAGCTGTTTTTT
>TRBV5-1|TRBJ1-1|TRBD1|.
CASSAGQLNTEAFF
TGCGCCAGCAGCGCGGGACAGCTTAACACTGAAGCTTTCTTT
>TRBV5-8|TRBJ1-1|TRBD1|.
CASSLHGTGVVEAFF
TGTGCCAGCAGCTTGCACGGGACAGGGGTGGTTGAAGCTTTCTTT
>TRBV5-1|TRBJ2-7|TRBD2|few
CASSLAPGLAPAHEQYF
TGCGCCAGCAGCTTGGCCCCGGGACTAGCGCCAGCCCACGAGCAGTACTTC
>TRBV10-3|TRBJ2-7|TRBD2|once
CAISPAGEGEQYF
TGTGCCATCAGCCCAGCGGGAGAGGGAGAGCAGTACTTC
>TRBV9|TRBJ2-1|TRBD1|.
CASSGLGGPNNEQFF
TGTGCCAGCAGCGGCTTAGGGGGCCCGAACAATGAGCAGTTCTTC
>TRBV7-2|TRBJ1-1|TRBD1|.
CASSLRDRGSLNTEAFF
TGTGCCAGCAGCTTACGGGACAGGGGCTCCCTAAACACTGAAGCTTTCTTT
>TRBV25-1|TRBJ1-4|TRBD1|.
CASSERDRVGANEKLFF
TGTGCCAGCAGTGAAAGGGACAGGGTTGGGGCTAATGAAAAACTGTTTTTT
>TRBV2|TRBJ1-5|.|.
CASSEARGYSNQPQHF
TGTGCCAGCAGTGAAGCCCGGGGATATAGCAATCAGCCCCAGCATTTT
>TRBV27|TRBJ1-5|.|.
CASRETGKGNQPQHF
TGTGCCAGCAGGGAAACAGGGAAGGGCAATCAGCCCCAGCATTTT
>TRBV28|TRBJ1-5|.|.
CASSLRNQPQHF
TGTGCCAGCAGTTTACGGAATCAGCCCCAGCATTTT
>TRBV30|TRBJ1-1|.|few
CAWSGKTAGAFF
TGTGCCTGGAGTGGAAAGACAGCCGGAGCTTTCTTT
>TRBV6-6|TRBJ1-1|TRBD1|.
CASSHPRGQGFTEAFF
TGTGCCAGCAGCCACCCTCGGGGACAGGGTTTTACTGAAGCTTTCTTT
>TRBV5-1|TRBJ2-3|TRBD2|.
CASSFNSRTSGRDTQYF
TGCGCCAGCAGCTTCAACTCGCGGACTAGCGGGAGGGATACGCAGTATTTT
>TRBV7-3|TRBJ2-1|TRBD1|.
CASSLGTGGRDEQFF
TGTGCCAGCAGCTTAGGAACAGGGGGCCGGGATGAGCAGTTCTTC
>TRBV25-1|TRBJ1-1|TRBD1|.
CASSEWGQGADTEAFF
TGTGCCAGCAGTGAATGGGGACAGGGGGCGGACACTGAAGCTTTCTTT
>TRBV9|TRBJ2-3|TRBD2|.
CASSDKGTSGGNLDDTQYF
TGTGCCAGCAGCGACAAGGGGACTAGCGGGGGAAACCTGGACGATACGCAGTATTTT
>TRBV6-5|TRBJ1-4|TRBD1|once
CASSRFRGAYGKLFF
TGTGCCAGCAGCCGATTCAGGGGGGCATATGGGAAACTGTTTTTT
>TRBV7-8|TRBJ2-2|TRBD2|.
CASSLGAGRTGELFF
TGTGCCAGCAGCTTAGGAGCGGGAAGGACCGGGGAGCTGTTTTTT
>TRBV13|TRBJ2-7|TRBD2|.
CASSLVGSGSHEQYF
TGTGCCAGCAGCTTAGTGGGTAGCGGGAGTCACGAGCAGTACTTC
>TRBV25-1|TRBJ1-3|.|.
CASSDHQGRSSGNTIYF
TGTGCCAGCAGTGACCACCAAGGCCGGAGCTCTGGAAACACCATATATTTT
>TRBV19|TRBJ1-5|TRBD1|.
CASSTDRASQPQHF
TGTGCCAGTAGTACGGACAGGGCTTCTCAGCCCCAGCATTTT
>TRBV29-1|TRBJ1-2|.|.
CSVKDSDGNGYTF
TGCAGCGTTAAAGACAGCGATGGTAATGGCTACACCTTC
>TRBV6-4|TRBJ2-1|.|.
CASSGLPGVGEQFF
TGTGCCAGCAGTGGCCTACCAGGGGTTGGCGAGCAGTTCTTC
>TRBV10-3|TRBJ2-7|TRBD2|once
CAISELAGGLTYEQYF
TGTGCCATCAGTGAGTTAGCGGGAGGTCTTACCTACGAGCAGTACTTC
>TRBV19|TRBJ2-6|.|few
CASSASGGANVLTF
TGTGCCAGTAGTGCATCAGGGGGGGCCAACGTCCTGACTTTC
>TRBV6-1|TRBJ2-5|.|.
CASSDRVLETQYF
TGTGCCAGCAGTGATCGGGTGTTGGAGACCCAGTACTTC
>TRBV5-3|TRBJ2-1|.|.
CARSFDGNYSSYNEQFF
TGTGCCAGAAGCTTTGACGGAAACTATAGCTCCTACAATGAGCAGTTCTTC
>TRBV9|TRBJ1-1|.|.
CASSVDPGVNTEAFF
TGTGCCAGCAGCGTAGATCCAGGGGTAAACACTGAAGCTTTCTTT
>TRBV5-1|TRBJ2-5|.|.
CASSLETVQGTQYF
TGCGCCAGCAGCTTGGAGACGGTCCAGGGGACCCAGTACTTC
>TRBV7-9|TRBJ1-2|TRBD1|.
CASSSLLAIDRGYYGYTF
TGTGCCAGCAGCTCCCTCCTCGCCATAGACAGGGGGTATTATGGCTACACCTTC
>TRBV5-8|TRBJ2-2|TRBD2|.
CASSPLAVNTGELCF
TGTGCCAGCAGCCCGCTAGCGGTGAACACCGGGGAGCTGTGTTTT